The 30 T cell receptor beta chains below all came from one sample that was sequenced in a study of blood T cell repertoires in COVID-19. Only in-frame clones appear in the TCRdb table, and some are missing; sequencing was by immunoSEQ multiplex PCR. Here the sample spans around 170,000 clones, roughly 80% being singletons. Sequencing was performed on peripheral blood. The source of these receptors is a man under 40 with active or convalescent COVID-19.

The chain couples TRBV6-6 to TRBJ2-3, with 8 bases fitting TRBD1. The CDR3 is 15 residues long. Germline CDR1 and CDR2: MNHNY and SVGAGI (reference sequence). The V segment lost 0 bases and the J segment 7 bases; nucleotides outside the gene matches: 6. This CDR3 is CASSYSGTGGNTQYF. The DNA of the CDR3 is TGTGCCAGCAGTTACTCCGGGACAGGTGGAAATACGCAGTATTTT.

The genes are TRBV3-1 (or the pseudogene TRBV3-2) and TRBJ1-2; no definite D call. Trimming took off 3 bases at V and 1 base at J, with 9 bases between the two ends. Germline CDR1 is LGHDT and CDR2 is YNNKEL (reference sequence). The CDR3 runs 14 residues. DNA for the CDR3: TGTGCCAGCAGCCACGGTTCGGGTAACTATGGCTACACCTTC. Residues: CASSHGSGNYGYTF.

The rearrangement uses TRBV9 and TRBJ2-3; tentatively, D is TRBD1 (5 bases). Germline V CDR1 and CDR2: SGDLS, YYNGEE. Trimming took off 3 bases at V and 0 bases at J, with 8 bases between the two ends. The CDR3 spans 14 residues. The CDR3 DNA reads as TGTGCCAGCAGCGCGGCAGGGAGCACAGATACGCAGTATTTT. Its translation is CASSAAGSTDTQYF. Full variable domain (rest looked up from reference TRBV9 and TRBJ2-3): DSGVTQTPKHLITATGQRVTLRCSPRSGDLSVYWYQQSLDQGLQFLIQYYNGEERAKGNILERFSAQQFPDLHSELNLSSLELGDSALYFCASSAAGSTDTQYFGPGTRLTVL.

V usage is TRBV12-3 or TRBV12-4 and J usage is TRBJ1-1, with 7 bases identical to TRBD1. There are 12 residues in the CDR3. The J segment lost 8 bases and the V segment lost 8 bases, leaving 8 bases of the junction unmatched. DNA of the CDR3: TGTGCCAGCCTGCAGGGGGGAAGGGAAGCTTTCTTT. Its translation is CASLQGGREAFF.

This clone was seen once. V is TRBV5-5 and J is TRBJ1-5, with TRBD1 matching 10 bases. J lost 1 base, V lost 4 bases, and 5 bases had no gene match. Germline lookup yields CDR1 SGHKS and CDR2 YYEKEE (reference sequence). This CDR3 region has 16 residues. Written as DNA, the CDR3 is TGTGCCAGCAGCCACGAGGGACAGGGGAGCAATCAGCCCCAGCATTTT. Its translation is CASSHEGQGSNQPQHF.

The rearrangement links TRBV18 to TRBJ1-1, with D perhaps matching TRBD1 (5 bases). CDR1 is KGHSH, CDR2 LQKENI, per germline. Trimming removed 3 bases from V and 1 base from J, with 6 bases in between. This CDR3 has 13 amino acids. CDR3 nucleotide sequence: TGTGCCAGCTCACCCCAGGGGAACACTGAAGCTTTCTTT. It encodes CASSPQGNTEAFF.

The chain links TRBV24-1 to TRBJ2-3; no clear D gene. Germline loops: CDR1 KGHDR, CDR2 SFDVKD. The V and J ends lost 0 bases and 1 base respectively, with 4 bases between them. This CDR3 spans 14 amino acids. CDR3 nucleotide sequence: TGTGCCACCAGTGATTTGATCGGCACAGATACGCAGTATTTT. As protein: CATSDLIGTDTQYF.

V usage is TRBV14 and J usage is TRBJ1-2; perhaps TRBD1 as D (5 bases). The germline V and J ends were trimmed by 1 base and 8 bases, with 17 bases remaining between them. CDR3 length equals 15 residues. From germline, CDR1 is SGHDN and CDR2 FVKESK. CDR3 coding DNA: TGTGCCAGCAGCCAAGGAGAAGCAGGGCGGGGCGGCTACACCTTC. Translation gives CASSQGEAGRGGYTF.

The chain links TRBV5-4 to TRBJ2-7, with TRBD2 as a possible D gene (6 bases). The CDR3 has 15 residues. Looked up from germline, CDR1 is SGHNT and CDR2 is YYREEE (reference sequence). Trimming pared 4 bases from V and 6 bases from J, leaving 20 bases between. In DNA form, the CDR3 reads TGTGCCAGCAGCCCAAGATCCCCGGGGGAAGGCGAGCAGTACTTC. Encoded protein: CASSPRSPGEGEQYF.

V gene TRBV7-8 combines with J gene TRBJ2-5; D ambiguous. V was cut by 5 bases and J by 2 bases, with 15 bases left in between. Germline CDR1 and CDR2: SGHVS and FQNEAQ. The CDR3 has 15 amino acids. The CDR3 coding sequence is TGTGCCAGCAGCCCCTCCCTAGTTGCTCAAGAGACCCAGTACTTC. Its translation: CASSPSLVAQETQYF. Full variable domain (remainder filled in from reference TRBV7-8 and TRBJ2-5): GAGVSQSPRYKVAKRGQDVALRCDPISGHVSLFWYQQALGQGPEFLTYFQNEAQLDKSGLPSDRFFAERPEGSVSTLKIQRTQQEDSAVYLCASSPSLVAQETQYFGPGTRLLVL.

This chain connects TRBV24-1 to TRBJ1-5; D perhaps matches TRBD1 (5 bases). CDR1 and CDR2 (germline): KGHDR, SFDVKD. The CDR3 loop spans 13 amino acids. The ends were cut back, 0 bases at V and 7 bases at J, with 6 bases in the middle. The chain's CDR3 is CATSDLRGQPQHF. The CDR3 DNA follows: TGTGCCACCAGTGATTTGCGGGGGCAGCCCCAGCATTTT.

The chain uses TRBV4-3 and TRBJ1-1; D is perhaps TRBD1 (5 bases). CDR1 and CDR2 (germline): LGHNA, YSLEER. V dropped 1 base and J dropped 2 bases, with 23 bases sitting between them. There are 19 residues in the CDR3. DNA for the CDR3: TGCGCCAGCAGCCAAGGGTTCCTTGCCAGGGAGGCGCCCAACACTGAAGCTTTCTTT. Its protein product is CASSQGFLAREAPNTEAFF.

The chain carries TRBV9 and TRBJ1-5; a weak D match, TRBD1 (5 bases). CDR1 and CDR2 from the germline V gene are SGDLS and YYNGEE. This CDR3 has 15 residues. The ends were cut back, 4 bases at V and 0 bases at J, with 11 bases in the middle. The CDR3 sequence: CASSPGGASNQPQHF. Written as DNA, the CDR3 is TGTGCCAGCAGCCCAGGTGGGGCTAGCAATCAGCCCCAGCATTTT.

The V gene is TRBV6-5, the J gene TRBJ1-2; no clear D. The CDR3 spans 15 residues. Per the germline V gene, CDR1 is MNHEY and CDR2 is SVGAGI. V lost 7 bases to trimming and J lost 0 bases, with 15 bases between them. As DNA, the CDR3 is TGTGCCAGCAACCCCGCGGTCTTAGCTAACTATGGCTACACCTTC. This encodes CASNPAVLANYGYTF.

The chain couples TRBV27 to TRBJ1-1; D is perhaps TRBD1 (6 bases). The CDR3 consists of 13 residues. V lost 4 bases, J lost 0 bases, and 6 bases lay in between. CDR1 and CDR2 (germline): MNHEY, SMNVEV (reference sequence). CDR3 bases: TGTGCCAGCAGTTGGACAGTGAACACTGAAGCTTTCTTT. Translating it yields CASSWTVNTEAFF.

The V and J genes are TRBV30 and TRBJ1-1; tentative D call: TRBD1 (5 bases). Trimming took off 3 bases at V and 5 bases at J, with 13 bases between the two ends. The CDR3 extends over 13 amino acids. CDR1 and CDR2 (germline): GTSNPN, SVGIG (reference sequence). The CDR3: CAWSGRGNTEAFF. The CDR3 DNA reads TGTGCCTGGAGCGGACGGGGGAATACTGAAGCTTTCTTT.

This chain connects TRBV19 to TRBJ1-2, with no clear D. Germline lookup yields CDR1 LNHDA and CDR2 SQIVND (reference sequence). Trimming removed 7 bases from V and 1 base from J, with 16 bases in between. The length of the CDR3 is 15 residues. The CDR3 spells CASNAVDRFNYGYTF. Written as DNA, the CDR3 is TGTGCCAGTAATGCGGTGGATCGTTTTAACTATGGCTACACCTTC.

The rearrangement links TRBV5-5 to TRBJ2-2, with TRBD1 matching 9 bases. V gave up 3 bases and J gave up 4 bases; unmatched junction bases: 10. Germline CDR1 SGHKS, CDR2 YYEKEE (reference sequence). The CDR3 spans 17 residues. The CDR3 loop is CASSSELQGAGTGELFF. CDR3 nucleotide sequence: TGTGCCAGCAGCTCAGAGCTACAGGGGGCTGGCACCGGGGAGCTGTTTTTT.

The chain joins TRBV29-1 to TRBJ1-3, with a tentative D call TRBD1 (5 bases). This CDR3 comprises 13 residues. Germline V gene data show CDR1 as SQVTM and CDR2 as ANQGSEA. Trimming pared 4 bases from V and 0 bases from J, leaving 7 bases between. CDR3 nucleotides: TGCAGCGTTGTAACAGGCTCTGGAAACACCATATATTTT. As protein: CSVVTGSGNTIYF.

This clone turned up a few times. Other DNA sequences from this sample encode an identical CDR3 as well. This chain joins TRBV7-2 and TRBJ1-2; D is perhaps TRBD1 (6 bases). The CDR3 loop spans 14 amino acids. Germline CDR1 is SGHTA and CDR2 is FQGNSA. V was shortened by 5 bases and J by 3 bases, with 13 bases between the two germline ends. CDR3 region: CASSPQGGDYGYTF. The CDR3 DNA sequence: TGTGCCAGCAGCCCACAAGGGGGAGACTATGGCTACACCTTC. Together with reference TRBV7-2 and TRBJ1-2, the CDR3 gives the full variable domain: GAGVSQSPSNKVTEKGKDVELRCDPISGHTALYWYRQSLGQGLEFLIYFQGNSAPDKSGLPSDRFSAERTGGSVSTLTIQRTQQEDSAVYLCASSPQGGDYGYTFGSGTRLTVV.

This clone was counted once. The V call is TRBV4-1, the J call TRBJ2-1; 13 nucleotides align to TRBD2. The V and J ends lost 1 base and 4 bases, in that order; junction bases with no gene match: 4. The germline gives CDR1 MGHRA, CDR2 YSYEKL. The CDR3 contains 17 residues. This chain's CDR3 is CASSQATSGGLYNEQFF. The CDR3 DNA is TGCGCCAGCAGCCAAGCGACTAGCGGGGGGCTTTACAATGAGCAGTTCTTC.

Here the CDR3 reads CATSDITGRGDTQYF. CDR3 nucleotides: TGTGCCACCAGTGACATCACAGGGCGAGGAGATACGCAGTATTTT. This rearrangement joins TRBV24-1 to TRBJ2-3; TRBD1 might be the D (6 bases). The CDR3 is made up of 15 amino acids. CDR1 and CDR2 (germline): KGHDR, SFDVKD. Trimming took 4 bases from V and 5 from J, leaving 15 bases between them.

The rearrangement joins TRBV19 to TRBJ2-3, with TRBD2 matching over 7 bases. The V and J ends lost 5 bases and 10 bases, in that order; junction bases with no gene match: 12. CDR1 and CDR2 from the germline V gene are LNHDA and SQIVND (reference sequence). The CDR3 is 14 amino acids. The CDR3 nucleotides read TGTGCCAGTAGTTCACTAGCGCCACGGGTTCCGCAGTATTTT. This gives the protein CASSSLAPRVPQYF.

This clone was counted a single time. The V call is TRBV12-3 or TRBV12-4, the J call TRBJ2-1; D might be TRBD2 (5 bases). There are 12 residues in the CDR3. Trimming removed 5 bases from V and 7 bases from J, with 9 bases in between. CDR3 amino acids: CASSIIANEQFF. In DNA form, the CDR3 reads TGTGCCAGCAGTATTATAGCGAATGAGCAGTTCTTC.

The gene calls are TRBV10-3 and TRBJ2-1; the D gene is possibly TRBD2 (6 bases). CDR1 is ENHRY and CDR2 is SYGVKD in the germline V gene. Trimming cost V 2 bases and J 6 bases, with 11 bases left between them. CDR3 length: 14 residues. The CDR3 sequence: CAISEGTSPNEQFF. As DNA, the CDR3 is TGTGCCATCAGTGAGGGTACTAGCCCCAATGAGCAGTTCTTC.

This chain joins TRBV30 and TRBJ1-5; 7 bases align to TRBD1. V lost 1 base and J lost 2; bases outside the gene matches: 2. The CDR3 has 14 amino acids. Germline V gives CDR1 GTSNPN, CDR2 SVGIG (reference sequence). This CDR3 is CAWSEGAGNQPQHF. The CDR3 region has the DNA TGTGCCTGGAGTGAGGGGGCGGGCAATCAGCCCCAGCATTTT.

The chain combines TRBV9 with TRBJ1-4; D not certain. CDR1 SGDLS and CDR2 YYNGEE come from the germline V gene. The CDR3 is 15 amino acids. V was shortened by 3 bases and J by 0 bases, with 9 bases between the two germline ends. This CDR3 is CASSEEAATNEKLFF. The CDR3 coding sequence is TGTGCCAGCAGCGAGGAGGCCGCAACTAATGAAAAACTGTTTTTT.

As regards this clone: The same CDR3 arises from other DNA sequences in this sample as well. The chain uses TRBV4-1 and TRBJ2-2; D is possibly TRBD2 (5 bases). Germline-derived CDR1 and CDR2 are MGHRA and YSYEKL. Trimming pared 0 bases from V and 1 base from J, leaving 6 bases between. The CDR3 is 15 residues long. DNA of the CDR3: TGCGCCAGCAGCCAAGAAGGAGGGAACACCGGGGAGCTGTTTTTT. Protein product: CASSQEGGNTGELFF.

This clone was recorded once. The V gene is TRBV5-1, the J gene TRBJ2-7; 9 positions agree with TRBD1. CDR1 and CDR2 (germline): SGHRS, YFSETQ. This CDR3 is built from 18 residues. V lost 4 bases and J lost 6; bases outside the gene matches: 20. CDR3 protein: CASSPGTGRSSTPCEQYV. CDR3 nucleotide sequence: TGCGCCAGCAGCCCCGGGACAGGGAGGTCTAGCACCCCCTGCGAGCAGTACGTC.

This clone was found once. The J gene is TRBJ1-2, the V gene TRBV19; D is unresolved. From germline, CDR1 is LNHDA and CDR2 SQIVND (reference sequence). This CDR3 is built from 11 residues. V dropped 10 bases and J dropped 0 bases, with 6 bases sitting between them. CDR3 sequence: CATIANYGYTF. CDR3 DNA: TGTGCCACAATAGCTAACTATGGCTACACCTTC.